This T cell receptor (beta chain) emerged from a study of blood T cell repertoires in COVID-19. Study-level information: From the United States, Italy and Spain came samples of acute and convalescent COVID-19.

TCRdb keeps only in-frame clones here, not all; method: immunoSEQ multiplex PCR. The table has about 140,000 clones, approximately 80% seen once; the top ten hold 3.5% to 5.5%. This sequence was found in a woman of 80 years or more with active or convalescent COVID-19. Sequenced material: peripheral blood.

This chain's CDR3 is CASSKGLGRGLKNEQFF. CDR3 DNA: TGTGCCAGCAGTAAGGGTCTCGGCAGGGGTTTGAAGAATGAGCAGTTCTTC. V gene TRBV6-2 or TRBV6-3 combines with J gene TRBJ2-1; weak D call: TRBD1 (6 bases). Germline lookup yields CDR1 MNHEY and CDR2 SVGEGT. This CDR3 is 17 amino acids long. The ends were cut back, 5 bases at V and 7 bases at J, with 24 bases in the middle.